This T cell receptor (beta chain) was sequenced for a study of cytomegalovirus exposure and HLA in healthy donors (dated by TCRdb to the late 2010s). About the study as a whole: According to a later analysis, one platform produced both the 110 or so validation repertoires and the 620 or so repertoires of the first cohort. The study aimed to test whether cataloging public T cell receptors could reveal signatures of past pathogen exposure. Besides the first cohort of around 700 subjects, a separate validation cohort made up of about 120 different subjects was used. To predict cytomegalovirus infection status, the study combined high-throughput TCR immunosequencing, statistical association of individual TCRs with disease status, and machine learning.

Libraries were prepared through the immunoSEQ multiplex PCR assay. As for the authors' bioinformatics: A statistical classification framework was developed to diagnose cytomegalovirus status using the catalog of TCR beta chain sequences. What TCRdb holds here is the immuneACCESS table cut down to in-frame rearrangements. Part of the clones is not present; checked against another copy, under half of the missing clones reflect an unresolved V gene, and the others are unexplained. V and J calls plus clone size are reproduced from that table; the DNA served to infer D and trimming. In all, the sample holds some 140,000 clones, and around 84% of those were seen once. The ten largest make up 2.1% of the sample. Details on this clone: Its antigen is currently not known. No per-base quality is available; no much larger clone lies one base away.

Overall results and qualifications from the work: The classifier was reported to diagnose cytomegalovirus status with high specificity and sensitivity in both the original and validation cohorts. According to the authors, the approach could potentially be generalized to other disease states and immunological phenotypes. A few of the identified cytomegalovirus-associated TCR beta chains were confirmed in vitro to be specific for cytomegalovirus antigens. Across donors, most TCR sequences were observed very rarely, whereas some public TCRs were present in many individuals. A later analysis found that TCRs clustered in the first cohort also tended to co-occur in the 120 validation repertoires, with 90% to 95% of cluster scores above 0. A later analysis had no HLA typing for the validation cohort, so co-occurrence there was scored across all 130 or so repertoires. A total of 150 to 200 TCR beta chains were listed by the study as associated with cytomegalovirus.

The donors were included in the validation cohort of over a hundred subjects, a group kept apart from the approximately 650-subject first cohort. CDR1 and CDR2 are read off the germline V gene (reference sequence) as LNHNV and YYDKDF. Counted from cysteine to phenylalanine, this CDR3 has 14 amino acids. Solely the CDR3 DNA is kept, with 42 bases framed from the first base. Between the V and J ends, shortened by 0 bases and 7 bases respectively, the junction contains 10 bases. The sequence joins TRBV15 to TRBJ1-3, with the D gene not clear enough to name. This clonotype originated in a human donor in good health. Sequenced material: PBMCs. DNA sequence: TGTGCCACCAGCAGAGATTCCCCCCGGAACACCATATATTTT. Translation gives CATSRDSPRNTIYF.